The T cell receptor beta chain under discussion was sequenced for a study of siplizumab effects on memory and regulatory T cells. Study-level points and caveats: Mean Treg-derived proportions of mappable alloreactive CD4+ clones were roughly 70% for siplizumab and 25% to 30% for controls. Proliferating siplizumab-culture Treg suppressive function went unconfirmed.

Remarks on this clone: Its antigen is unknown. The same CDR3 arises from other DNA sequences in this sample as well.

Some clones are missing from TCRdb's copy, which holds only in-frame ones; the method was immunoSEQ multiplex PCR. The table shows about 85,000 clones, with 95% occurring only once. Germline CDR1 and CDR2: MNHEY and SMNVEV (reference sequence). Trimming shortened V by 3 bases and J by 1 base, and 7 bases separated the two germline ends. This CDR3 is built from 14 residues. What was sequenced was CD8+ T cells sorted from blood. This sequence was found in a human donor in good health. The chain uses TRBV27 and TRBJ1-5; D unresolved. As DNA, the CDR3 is TGTGCCAGCAGTTTTGGTGGCAGCAATCAGCCCCAGCATTTT. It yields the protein CASSFGGSNQPQHF.